One and the same sample provided the 3 T cell receptor beta chains below, sequenced in a study of T cell responses to AZD1222 COVID-19 vaccine. The table came from immunoSEQ multiplex PCR; TCRdb's copy has only in-frame clones and leaves some out. Of about 93,000 clones in the sample, over 70% were seen once. The sample here was peripheral blood, taken on day 0 of AZD1222 vaccination. The receptors originated from an adult in good health.

The rearrangement uses TRBV6-5 and TRBJ1-1, with D tentatively TRBD1 (5 bases). The CDR3 length is 12 residues. V was shortened by 10 bases and J by 1 base, with 10 bases between the two germline ends. Germline V CDR1 and CDR2: MNHEY, SVGAGI. The CDR3 region is CANRQPNTEAFF. Here the CDR3 DNA reads TGTGCCAACAGACAGCCGAACACTGAAGCTTTCTTT.

The CDR3 loop is CASSPKKGAVQETQYF. The CDR3 nucleotides read TGTGCCAGCTCACCAAAGAAAGGGGCAGTCCAAGAGACCCAGTACTTC. This chain uses TRBV18 with TRBJ2-5; D perhaps matches TRBD1 (5 bases). Germline V lookup: CDR1 KGHSH, CDR2 LQKENI. There are 16 residues in the CDR3. Trimming took 2 bases from V and 1 from J, leaving 14 bases between them.

This clone was picked up one time. The chain has TRBV5-1 and TRBJ2-1; the D gene is possibly TRBD2 (6 bases). Trimming took 0 bases from V and 8 from J, leaving 9 bases between them. Germline V gene sequence: CDR1 SGHRS, CDR2 YFSETQ. The CDR3 is 13 amino acids. This chain's CDR3 is CASSLAGVDEQFF. For the CDR3, the DNA is TGCGCCAGCAGCTTGGCGGGGGTTGATGAGCAGTTCTTC. Full variable domain (rest looked up from reference TRBV5-1 and TRBJ2-1): KAGVTQTPRYLIKTRGQQVTLSCSPISGHRSVSWYQQTPGQGLQFLFEYFSETQRNKGNFPGRFSGRQFSNSRSEMNVSTLELGDSALYLCASSLAGVDEQFFGPGTRLTVL.